This TCR beta chain was observed in a study of regulatory dendritic cells for organ transplantation. Looking at the study overall: LPS was added to dendritic cell cultures on day 6.

Data came from immunoSEQ multiplex PCR; TCRdb stores just in-frame clones and leaves some out. The sample has over 10,000 clones; just under 90% are singletons. General observations from the study: Of resting T cell subsets, memory CD8+ had the most alloreactive clonotypes. Alloreactive memory CD8+ T cell pools varied considerably between individuals.

CFSE-labeled sorted T cells met regulatory or mature dendritic cells for roughly 5 days. With respect to this clone: As yet, its antigen is unknown.

Sequences were obtained from naive CD8+ T cells from blood cultured with regulatory dendritic cells. This sample's subset: CD45RA+ naive T cells. This receptor was identified in a human donor in good health.

The CDR3 DNA reads TGTGCCAGCAGCTCCCAGGGTGAAAAACTGTTTTTT. Its translation: CASSSQGEKLFF. The V call is TRBV7-3, the J call TRBJ1-4; maybe TRBD1 (5 bases). The V gene lost 4 bases and the J gene lost 7 bases, with 7 bases spanning the gap. Germline CDR1 is SGHTA and CDR2 is FQGTGA. The CDR3 is made up of 12 amino acids.